Below are 24 T cell receptor beta chains sequenced from a single sample in a study of vaccination and CD4 T cells after COVID-19. Sequence data for DNA of cultured CD4+ T cells were generated by the Oncomine TCR Beta short-read assay. From the PCR reads, TCRdb called clonotypes with MiXCR, one entry per CDR3 protein. The data show fewer than 15,000 distinct CDR3 sequences, 35% to 50% seen once. Which antigens these TCRs recognize remains unknown. The treatment here: approximately nine-day PBMC culture with coronavirus spike peptide pools or control peptides (ViraFEST assay). The starting material was cultured CD4+ T cells from blood, obtained after SARS-CoV-2 vaccination. These TCRs come from a human donor with COVID-19.

The DNA for the CDR3 is TGCGCCAGCAGCCAAGATGGGCAGGGGTTGTTCTATGGCTACACCTTC. It yields the protein CASSQDGQGLFYGYTF. The V and J genes are TRBV4-3 and TRBJ1-2; maybe TRBD1 (6 bases). Trimming took 0 bases from V and 4 from J, leaving 15 bases between them. From germline, CDR1 is LGHNA and CDR2 YSLEER. The length of the CDR3 is 16 residues.

This clonotype was seen only a few times. This sequence joins TRBV18 and TRBJ1-5; TRBD1 is a possible D gene (5 bases). Trimming cost V 0 bases and J 4 bases, with 10 bases left between them. Germline CDR1 reads KGHSH; CDR2 reads LQKENI. The CDR3 is 15 amino acids. CDR3 sequence (DNA): TGTGCCAGCTCACCACCGGGGCCGCCTAATCAGCCCCAGCATTTT. It translates to CASSPPGPPNQPQHF.

The chain combines TRBV20-1 with TRBJ1-6; TRBD1 might be the D (5 bases). Germline values: CDR1 DFQATT, CDR2 SNEGSKA (reference sequence). This CDR3 comprises 16 residues. V was pared by 6 bases and J by 6 bases, with 21 bases between. In nucleotides, the CDR3 is TGCAGTGCCCACGACCCCCGGGGGGACCTTAATTCACCCCTCCACTTT. It encodes CSAHDPRGDLNSPLHF.

CDR3 sequence: CASSYSGTGSDSPLHF. DNA of the CDR3: TGTGCCAGCAGTTACTCCGGGACAGGGTCCGATTCACCCCTCCACTTT. V usage is TRBV6-5 and J usage is TRBJ1-6, with TRBD1 matching over 9 bases. The germline V gene has CDR1 MNHEY and CDR2 SVGAGI. The trim removed 0 bases at V and 8 bases at J, leaving 5 bases unmatched. The CDR3 sequence is 16 residues long.

The chain combines TRBV11-1 with TRBJ1-1; tentatively, D is TRBD1 (6 bases). The germline V gene encodes CDR1 SGHAT and CDR2 FQDESV (reference sequence). CDR3 length: 14 residues. Deletions cut 3 bases from V and 4 bases from J, with 12 bases between. The CDR3 sequence: CASSLGGKGTEAFF. Written as DNA, the CDR3 is TGTGCCAGCAGCTTGGGGGGCAAAGGCACTGAAGCTTTCTTT.

The V call is TRBV6-1, the J call TRBJ2-7; no clear D. The length of the CDR3 is 13 residues. Trimming took off 6 bases at V and 5 bases at J, with 14 bases between the two ends. CDR1 is MNHNS, CDR2 SASEGT, per germline. CDR3 bases: TGTGCCAGCAGGCCTCGACGGATCCACGAGCAGTACTTC. The encoded protein is CASRPRRIHEQYF.

This chain uses TRBV4-2 with TRBJ2-7, with a tentative D call TRBD1 (5 bases). Germline lookup yields CDR1 LGHNA and CDR2 YNFKEQ. V lost 1 base and J lost 2, with 9 bases in between. This CDR3 contains 14 residues. CDR3 region: CASSQGQGTYEQYF. CDR3 nucleotide sequence: TGTGCCAGCAGCCAAGGGCAGGGCACCTACGAGCAGTACTTC.

The chain recombines TRBV11-3 with TRBJ2-1, with D possibly TRBD2 on 6 matching bases. Germline V gives CDR1 SGHNT, CDR2 YENEEA. The CDR3 has 16 residues. Trimming pared 1 base from V and 2 bases from J, leaving 12 bases between. This CDR3 reads CASSLARGRPYNEQFF. In nucleotides, the CDR3 is TGTGCCAGCAGCTTAGCGCGGGGTCGCCCCTACAATGAGCAGTTCTTC.

This chain connects TRBV7-9 to TRBJ2-1, with 9 bases matching TRBD1. This CDR3 spans 15 amino acids. Per the germline V gene, CDR1 is SEHNR and CDR2 is FQNEAQ (reference sequence). The V gene end was trimmed by 5 bases and the J gene end by 8 bases; junction bases not matched to a gene: 10. This CDR3 is CASSLNRGRIHEQFF. CDR3 DNA: TGTGCCAGCAGCCTGAACAGGGGGCGAATCCATGAGCAGTTCTTC.

The chain couples TRBV20-1 to TRBJ2-5, with unresolved D. CDR3 length equals 12 residues. The germline CDR1 and CDR2 sequences are DFQATT and SNEGSKA (reference sequence). Trimming shortened V by 4 bases and J by 4 bases, and 10 bases separated the two germline ends. The CDR3 spells CSAKGRAETQYF. CDR3 DNA sequence: TGCAGTGCTAAAGGCCGGGCAGAGACCCAGTACTTC.

J is TRBJ1-1 and V is TRBV29-1, with TRBD1 matching over 8 bases. CDR1 and CDR2 from the germline V gene are SQVTM and ANQGSEA. The CDR3 covers 12 residues. The J segment lost 4 bases and the V segment lost 7 bases, leaving 5 bases of the junction unmatched. The CDR3 region is CSGTGTGTEAFF. Here the CDR3 DNA reads TGCAGCGGCACCGGGACAGGCACTGAAGCTTTCTTT.

The chain has TRBV6-2 or TRBV6-3 and TRBJ2-7; 7 bases fit TRBD2. This CDR3 has 13 amino acids. Germline trimming cut 7 bases from V and 4 bases from J; bases unmatched to any gene: 7. The germline gives CDR1 MNHEY, CDR2 SVGEGT. The CDR3 loop reads CASTTGGRYEQYF. DNA for the CDR3: TGTGCCAGCACCACCGGGGGGAGATACGAGCAGTACTTC.

This clonotype has just a few counts. The chain recombines TRBV7-2 with TRBJ2-7, with a possible D match to TRBD2 (5 bases). Germline V gene lookup returns CDR1 SGHTA and CDR2 FQGNSA. Trimming removed 1 base from V and 0 bases from J, with 13 bases in between. This CDR3 is 16 amino acids long. In DNA, the CDR3 is TGTGCCAGCAGCTTAGTCTCTAGCCATCGCTCCTACGAGCAGTACTTC. Its protein is CASSLVSSHRSYEQYF.

The CDR3 coding sequence is TGTGCCAGTACCCCCGAGGCGGGAAGACTAGCCAAAAACATTCAGTACTTC. Translation gives CASTPEAGRLAKNIQYF. The rearrangement links TRBV19 to TRBJ2-4, with a possible D match to TRBD2 (6 bases). This CDR3 has 17 residues. Per the germline V gene, CDR1 is LNHDA and CDR2 is SQIVND (reference sequence). Trimming removed 7 bases at V and 0 bases at J, with 19 bases between.

The chain couples TRBV7-2 to TRBJ2-1; 7 bases are shared with TRBD2. J lost 6 bases, V lost 5 bases, and 16 bases had no gene match. The CDR3 is 17 residues long. Germline values: CDR1 SGHTA, CDR2 FQGNSA. The CDR3 bases are TGTGCCAGCAGCCCCCGGGAGGAGCGGGTGGGGGGCAATGAGCAGTTCTTC. Protein sequence: CASSPREERVGGNEQFF.

The rearrangement joins TRBV20-1 to TRBJ1-3; D not resolved. The germline gives CDR1 DFQATT, CDR2 SNEGSKA (reference sequence). The CDR3 runs 13 residues. The V end lost 0 bases, the J end lost 0 bases, and 3 bases lay between the germline ends. CDR3 residues: CSARDNSGNTIYF. The DNA of the CDR3 is TGCAGTGCTAGAGACAACTCTGGAAACACCATATATTTT.

The rearrangement links TRBV18 to TRBJ2-3; 8 bases map to TRBD2. V was pared by 2 bases and J by 4 bases, with 5 bases of the junction left unmatched. Germline V gives CDR1 KGHSH, CDR2 LQKENI. This CDR3 contains 15 residues. The CDR3 nucleotides are TGTGCCAGCTCACCAGGACGGGGGGGCCCAGATACGCAGTATTTT. Its translation is CASSPGRGGPDTQYF. The complete variable domain, with remaining parts taken from reference TRBV18 and TRBJ2-3, reads NAGVMQNPRHLVRRRGQEARLRCSPMKGHSHVYWYRQLPEEGLKFMVYLQKENIIDESGMPKERFSAEFPKEGPSILRIQQVVRGDSAAYFCASSPGRGGPDTQYFGPGTRLTVL.

There are a few counts of this clonotype. The chain employs TRBV11-1 and TRBJ1-1; no reliable D call. The CDR3 runs to 13 residues. Trimming pared 5 bases from V and 1 base from J, leaving 8 bases between. Per the germline V gene, CDR1 is SGHAT and CDR2 is FQDESV (reference sequence). The CDR3 DNA follows: TGTGCCAGCAGCCTGGACGGGAACACTGAAGCTTTCTTT. Its translation is CASSLDGNTEAFF.

To note about this clonotype: The junction departs from germline at one end; a sequencing error may be responsible. The gene calls are TRBV11-3 and TRBJ1-1; D may be TRBD1 (5 bases). The CDR3 is 12 residues long. The germline CDR1 and CDR2 sequences are SGHNT and YENEEA. CDR3 coding DNA: TGTGCCAGCAGCTTGGGACCGGGAGATGGGGTCTTT. This encodes CASSLGPGDGVF.

This chain connects TRBV7-9 to TRBJ2-7; D not certain. In germline, CDR1 is SEHNR, CDR2 FQNEAQ (reference sequence). This CDR3 comprises 13 residues. V lost 2 bases, J lost 3 bases, and 8 bases lay in between. In DNA, the CDR3 is TGTGCCAGCAGCTTATGGGGAAACTACGAGCAGTACTTC. It translates to CASSLWGNYEQYF.

This clonotype was observed a few times. V usage is TRBV7-2 and J usage is TRBJ2-2; 8 positions match TRBD2. V trimming: 5 bases; J trimming: 5 bases; junction bases outside the gene matches: 7. The germline V gene encodes CDR1 SGHTA and CDR2 FQGNSA. The CDR3 consists of 15 residues. DNA for the CDR3: TGTGCCAGCAGCCCTAAGCGGGAGCCGACCGGGGAGCTGTTTTTT. Its protein product is CASSPKREPTGELFF.

This chain uses TRBV6-1 with TRBJ1-2; possible D gene TRBD1, 5 bases. Germline loops: CDR1 MNHNS, CDR2 SASEGT. The CDR3 spans 13 residues. The germline V and J ends were trimmed by 4 bases and 5 bases, with 11 bases remaining between them. The CDR3 DNA sequence: TGTGCCAGCAGTGCCGCCGGGGGGTATGGCTACACCTTC. It specifies CASSAAGGYGYTF.

The chain joins TRBV5-8 to TRBJ2-3; possible D gene TRBD1, 6 bases. V lost 0 bases and J 8 bases, leaving 16 bases between the germline ends. The CDR3 covers 15 residues. Germline lookup yields CDR1 SGHTS and CDR2 YDEGEE. This CDR3 reads CASSLGALPQGTQYF. The CDR3 DNA reads TGTGCCAGCAGCTTGGGGGCCCTCCCACAGGGTACGCAGTATTTT. The whole variable domain, remainder taken from reference TRBV5-8 and TRBJ2-3, is EAGVTQSPTHLIKTRGQQATLRCSPISGHTSVYWYQQALGLGLQFLLWYDEGEERNRGNFPPRFSGRQFPNYSSELNVNALELEDSALYLCASSLGALPQGTQYFGPGTRLTVL.

The chain joins TRBV12-5 to TRBJ2-7, with D perhaps matching TRBD1 (5 bases). The CDR3 spans 12 residues. Germline V CDR1 and CDR2: LGHNT, FRNRAP. V was shortened by 2 bases and J by 3 bases, with 5 bases between the two germline ends. The CDR3 nucleotides are TGTGCTAGTGGTTTGCAGGGCTACGAGCAGTACTTC. Its translation is CASGLQGYEQYF.